A single sample gave rise to the 17 T cell receptor beta chains below, sequenced in a study of identical twins. TCRdb redid the calling of the 5' RACE reads with MiXCR, one entry per CDR3 protein. The table has 1.5 million to 2 million distinct CDR3 sequences, less than 35% seen once. The sequenced sample was cord blood. These receptors came from a newborn girl in good health.

Remarks on this clonotype: A much larger clone lies one base from this, so it may be a read error. The chain uses TRBV12-3 or TRBV12-4 and TRBJ2-5, with 11 bases identical to TRBD2. This CDR3 has 18 residues. CDR3 DNA: TGTGCCAGCAGTCAGCCGAGTCAACTAGCGGGGGACCAAGAGACCCTGTACTTC. It encodes CASSQPSQLAGDQETLYF.

The J gene is TRBJ1-1, the V gene TRBV5-1, with a weak D call TRBD1 (6 bases). The CDR3 covers 17 residues. Germline-derived CDR1 and CDR2 are SGHRS and YFSETQ. The ends were cut back, 4 bases at V and 3 bases at J, with 22 bases in the middle. CDR3 DNA: TGCGCCAGCAGCAAGGAAGTGCGTCGGGACATCTACACTGAAGCTTTCTTT. It encodes CASSKEVRRDIYTEAFF.

The rearrangement links TRBV7-9 to TRBJ2-5; TRBD1 matches at 9 bases. Trimming cost V 5 bases and J 4 bases; bases outside gene matches: 5. Germline V CDR1 and CDR2: SEHNR, FQNEAQ (reference sequence). The CDR3 runs 14 residues. The CDR3 loop is CASSKQGAGETQYF. Here the CDR3 DNA reads TGTGCCAGCAGCAAACAGGGGGCTGGAGAGACCCAGTACTTC.

The chain combines TRBV6-5 with TRBJ2-1; D is unclear. Trimming shortened V by 0 bases and J by 8 bases, and 17 bases separated the two germline ends. The CDR3 covers 16 residues. The germline gives CDR1 MNHEY, CDR2 SVGAGI. The CDR3 loop reads CASSYSRNTNIYEQFF. The CDR3 DNA reads TGTGCCAGCAGTTACTCGCGAAACACCAATATATATGAGCAGTTCTTC.

This clonotype appeared a few times. The chain has TRBV6-1 and TRBJ1-1; tentative D call: TRBD1 (6 bases). In germline, CDR1 is MNHNS, CDR2 SASEGT. The CDR3 runs to 12 residues. The ends were cut back, 6 bases at V and 9 bases at J, with 14 bases in the middle. The CDR3 loop reads CASSPGQPQAFF. The CDR3 DNA reads TGTGCCAGCAGCCCTGGACAGCCCCAAGCTTTCTTT.

This clonotype showed up many times. The gene calls are TRBV5-1 and TRBJ2-4, with unresolved D. Germline V gene data show CDR1 as SGHRS and CDR2 as YFSETQ. The V and J ends lost 4 bases and 0 bases respectively, with 11 bases between them. The CDR3 runs 15 residues. CDR3 amino acids: CASSAGGIAKNIQYF. In nucleotides, the CDR3 is TGCGCCAGCAGCGCAGGTGGGATAGCCAAAAACATTCAGTACTTC.

The CDR3 here is CASSPKGLTNEKLFF. DNA of the CDR3: TGTGCCAGCAGCCCGAAGGGGTTGACTAATGAAAAACTGTTTTTT. The V and J genes are TRBV27 and TRBJ1-4, with D tentatively TRBD1 (5 bases). CDR1 is MNHEY and CDR2 is SMNVEV in the germline V gene (reference sequence). This CDR3 is built from 15 residues. V lost 6 bases, J lost 2 bases, and 13 bases lay in between.

The chain employs TRBV2 and TRBJ2-7; 9 bases agree with TRBD2. In germline, CDR1 is SNHLY, CDR2 FYNNEI. The CDR3 is 15 amino acids. V shed 3 bases, J shed 0 bases, and the junction held 3 bases outside the gene matches. The CDR3: CASSDWREGSYEQYF. CDR3 bases: TGTGCCAGCAGTGATTGGCGGGAGGGCTCCTACGAGCAGTACTTC.

This clonotype was counted between two and nine times. The V gene is TRBV20-1, the J gene TRBJ2-4, with 13 bases matching TRBD2. V was pared by 7 bases and J by 8 bases, with 20 bases of the junction left unmatched. The germline gives CDR1 DFQATT, CDR2 SNEGSKA (reference sequence). The CDR3 spans 18 residues. The CDR3 region is CSVLHRTTSGGARDIQYF. The CDR3 DNA is TGCAGTGTTCTCCATCGTACTACTAGCGGGGGGGCGAGGGACATTCAGTACTTC.

The CDR3 bases are TGTGCCAGCAGCTTAGAGGGACATTCGAACACTGAAGCTTTCTTT. Residues: CASSLEGHSNTEAFF. The rearrangement joins TRBV7-9 to TRBJ1-1; tentatively, D is TRBD1 (6 bases). The CDR3 runs 15 residues. V was cut by 1 base and J by 1 base, with 10 bases left in between. Germline CDR1 reads SEHNR; CDR2 reads FQNEAQ (reference sequence).

This clonotype was detected only a few times. Here the CDR3 DNA reads TGTGCCAGCACCGACAGGGGACGGCCTAATGAAAAACTGTTTTTT. Translation gives CASTDRGRPNEKLFF. This chain uses TRBV2 with TRBJ1-4; TRBD1 matches 8 bases. The CDR3 has 15 amino acids. Germline V gene data show CDR1 as SNHLY and CDR2 as FYNNEI. V lost 7 bases to trimming and J lost 3 bases; unmatched junction nucleotides: 7.

The table lists this clonotype with a count of one. The chain links TRBV7-2 to TRBJ1-4, with 8 bases fitting TRBD1. J gave up 3 bases and V 3 bases, and 9 bases lay outside the gene matches. CDR1 SGHTA and CDR2 FQGNSA come from the germline V gene. The CDR3 covers 17 residues. The CDR3 coding sequence is TGTGCCAGCAGCTTGGAACACGGACAGGGACCTAATGAAAAACTGTTTTTT. Encoded protein: CASSLEHGQGPNEKLFF.

The chain links TRBV6-5 to TRBJ1-6; TRBD1 matches at 8 bases. With 6 bases clipped from V and 10 bases from J, the junction kept 8 bases outside the gene matches. The CDR3 is 14 residues long. Germline V gene lookup returns CDR1 MNHEY and CDR2 SVGAGI. CDR3 in DNA: TGTGCCAGCAGCCGAGACAGGGGACGCTCACCCCTCCACTTT. Translating it yields CASSRDRGRSPLHF.

This clonotype was seen only a few times. The V gene is TRBV25-1, the J gene TRBJ2-1, with 10 positions matching TRBD2. From germline, CDR1 is MGHDK and CDR2 SYGVNS. The CDR3 sequence is 14 residues long. The ends lost 4 bases at V and 9 bases at J; junction bases unmatched: 6. The CDR3 nucleotides read TGTGCCAGCAGTGCAGCGGGAGGGCTGAGTGAGCAGTTCTTC. Translation gives CASSAAGGLSEQFF.

The J gene is TRBJ2-5, the V gene TRBV12-3 or TRBV12-4; D might be TRBD1 (5 bases). V was shortened by 6 bases and J by 5 bases, with 16 bases between the two germline ends. The CDR3 has 14 residues. In DNA form, the CDR3 reads TGTGCCAGCAGCCGAACAGACAGCAAGGAGACCCAGTACTTC. It encodes CASSRTDSKETQYF.

The chain links TRBV28 to TRBJ1-1, with 8 bases matching TRBD1. Germline CDR1 is MDHEN and CDR2 is SYDVKM. This CDR3 is built from 18 residues. Unmatched junction bases numbered 13, after V lost 4 bases and J lost 0 bases. The CDR3, as DNA: TGTGCCAGCAGTTCCTACCCCTGGACAGGGATGGTGAACACTGAAGCTTTCTTT. Translated: CASSSYPWTGMVNTEAFF.

This clonotype was counted at least ten times. The J gene is TRBJ2-5, the V gene TRBV2; 10 bases match TRBD2. Trimming took 2 bases from V and 5 from J; bases not matched to a gene: 8. Germline CDR1 reads SNHLY; CDR2 reads FYNNEI. The CDR3 is 16 residues long. The CDR3 bases are TGTGCCAGCAGTGAACTAGCGGGAGTTTCGTCGGAGACCCAGTACTTC. Protein: CASSELAGVSSETQYF.